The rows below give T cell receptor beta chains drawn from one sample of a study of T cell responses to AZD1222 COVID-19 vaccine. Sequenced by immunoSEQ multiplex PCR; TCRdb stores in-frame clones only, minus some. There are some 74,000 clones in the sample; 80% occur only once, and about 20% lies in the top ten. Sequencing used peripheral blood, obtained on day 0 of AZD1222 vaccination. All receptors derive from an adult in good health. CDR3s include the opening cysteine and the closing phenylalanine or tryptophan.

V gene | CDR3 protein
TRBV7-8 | CASSRSLGFNTEAFF
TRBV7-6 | CASSSTGFGEQYF
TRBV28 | CASSSPTGSNQPQHF
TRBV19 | CASSIVTSGVDEQFF
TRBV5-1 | CASSSYGAVETQYF
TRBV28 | CASSLTQGNQPQHF
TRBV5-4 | CASSLVQGEKLFF
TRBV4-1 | CASSSGTGGVNYGYTF
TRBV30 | CAWSVPSGGYQETQYF
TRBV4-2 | CASSQETTRGSRYGYTF
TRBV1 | CTSSQDVKAQHF
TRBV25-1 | CASSVAGGNNEQFF